This is a list of T cell receptor beta chains from one sample in a study of T cell responses to AZD1222 COVID-19 vaccine. TCRdb keeps only in-frame clones here, not all; method: immunoSEQ multiplex PCR. The table has under 200,000 clones, roughly 92% seen once. Source: peripheral blood, taken 28 days after the second dose of the MenACWY control vaccine. The receptor set was obtained from an adult who received the MenACWY meningococcal vaccine as a control. Both conserved end residues are part of each CDR3. The D gene is left open where the match is weak. Clone size is given for some rows only: seen once, a few or many times, or a class if the clone is expanded.

j_gene | v_gene | abundance | d_gene | CDR3aa | CDR3nt
TRBJ2-2 | TRBV6-1 | - | TRBD1 | CASSEADRGRTGELFF | TGTGCCAGCAGTGAAGCGGACAGGGGGCGCACCGGGGAGCTGTTTTTT
TRBJ2-3 | TRBV14 | once | TRBD2 | CASSQVAGIRGDTQYF | TGTGCCAGCAGCCAAGTAGCGGGAATCCGAGGAGATACGCAGTATTTT
TRBJ2-7 | TRBV5-4 | - | TRBD1 | CASTSLSRTGIHEQYF | TGTGCCAGCACCTCGTTATCGCGGACAGGAATCCACGAGCAGTACTTC
TRBJ1-6 | TRBV7-2 | - | - | CASSLRPGRNSPLHF | TGTGCCAGCAGCTTGCGCCCTGGCCGGAATTCACCCCTCCACTTT
TRBJ1-1 | TRBV4-3 | - | TRBD1 | CASSRAPTGTAEVAFF | TGCGCCAGCAGCCGCGCCCCTACCGGGACAGCCGAGGTAGCTTTCTTT
TRBJ2-5 | TRBV6-5 | - | TRBD1 | CASSWRTGSETQYF | TGTGCCAGCAGTTGGCGGACAGGGTCGGAGACCCAGTACTTC
TRBJ2-6 | TRBV5-1 | - | - | CASSLVGGPGSGANVLTF | TGCGCCAGCAGCTTGGTCGGAGGACCCGGCTCTGGGGCCAACGTCCTGACTTTC
TRBJ1-2 | TRBV7-9 | once | - | CASSSGLYGYTF | TGTGCCAGCAGCTCGGGGTTATATGGCTACACCTTC
TRBJ1-2 | TRBV14 | - | TRBD1 | CASSRRGQAYGYTF | TGTGCCAGCAGCCGACGGGGACAGGCCTATGGCTACACCTTC
TRBJ2-3 | TRBV6-5 | - | - | CASSGGTGTDTQYF | TGTGCCAGCAGCGGGGGGACAGGAACAGATACGCAGTATTTT
TRBJ1-4 | TRBV5-1 | - | - | CATTTSGGDNEKLFF | TGCGCCACCACGACTTCGGGGGGAGATAATGAAAAACTGTTTTTT
TRBJ2-2 | TRBV29-1 | - | TRBD1 | CSVPGTANTGELFF | TGCAGCGTCCCCGGGACAGCTAACACCGGGGAGCTGTTTTTT
TRBJ2-7 | TRBV5-1 | - | TRBD1 | CASSSRQGFSYEQYF | TGCGCCAGCAGCTCGAGACAGGGGTTCTCCTACGAGCAGTACTTC
TRBJ1-1 | TRBV12-3/TRBV12-4 | - | TRBD1 | CASSNRGNTEAFF | TGTGCCAGCAGCAACAGGGGGAACACTGAAGCTTTCTTT
TRBJ2-1 | TRBV7-3 | - | TRBD2 | CASSLASGTIYNEQFF | TGTGCCAGCAGCTTGGCTAGCGGGACTATCTACAATGAGCAGTTCTTC
TRBJ2-1 | TRBV6-4 | - | TRBD2 | CASSSGTSSYNEQFF | TGTGCCAGCAGTAGCGGGACGAGCTCCTACAATGAGCAGTTCTTC
TRBJ1-5 | TRBV27 | few | - | CASSPRGQPQHF | TGTGCCAGTTCACCCCGAGGCCAGCCCCAGCATTTT
TRBJ2-2 | TRBV6-5 | - | - | CASGVPSPTGELFF | TGTGCCAGCGGAGTACCGAGCCCGACCGGGGAGCTGTTTTTT
TRBJ2-3 | TRBV9 | once | TRBD2 | CASSAELTGGLDTQYF | TGTGCCAGCAGCGCCGAACTAACGGGAGGGCTAGATACGCAGTATTTT
TRBJ2-5 | TRBV28 | - | TRBD2 | CASSLSGKETQYF | TGTGCCAGCAGTTTGAGCGGGAAAGAGACCCAGTACTTC
TRBJ1-1 | TRBV28 | - | - | CASTLGGLNTEAFF | TGTGCCAGCACCCTGGGGGGGCTGAACACTGAAGCTTTCTTT
TRBJ1-2 | TRBV3-1/TRBV3-2 | - | - | CASSQGVGSYGYTF | TGTGCCAGCAGCCAAGGGGTGGGATCCTATGGCTACACCTTC
TRBJ1-4 | TRBV11-3 | - | - | CASSSTPRTWETNEKLFF | TGTGCCAGCAGCTCTACCCCGAGGACCTGGGAGACTAATGAAAAACTGTTTTTT
TRBJ2-5 | TRBV11-3 | - | TRBD2 | CASSWGTSGNQETQYF | TGTGCCAGCAGCTGGGGGACTAGCGGAAACCAAGAGACCCAGTACTTC
TRBJ2-6 | TRBV9 | - | - | CASSGNGANVLTF | TGTGCCAGCAGCGGTAATGGGGCCAACGTCCTGACTTTC
TRBJ2-1 | TRBV7-2 | - | TRBD2 | CASSPTRGTSGSNEQFF | TGTGCCAGCAGCCCGACCCGAGGGACTAGCGGGAGTAATGAGCAGTTCTTC
TRBJ1-5 | TRBV18 | - | TRBD1 | CASSDQIQGANQPQHF | TGTGCCAGCTCAGACCAAATACAGGGGGCCAATCAGCCCCAGCATTTT
TRBJ1-2 | TRBV28 | - | - | CASSLPSQGRYGYTF | TGTGCCAGCAGTTTACCTTCTCAGGGGAGATATGGCTACACCTTC
TRBJ2-3 | TRBV18 | - | TRBD1 | CASSRSGQGTNPSTDTQYF | TGTGCCAGCTCACGATCGGGACAGGGGACAAACCCTAGCACAGATACGCAGTATTTT
TRBJ1-5 | TRBV5-6 | many | - | CASSQGLYSNQPQHF | TGTGCCAGCAGCCAGGGGCTCTATAGCAATCAGCCCCAGCATTTT
TRBJ2-7 | TRBV9 | - | TRBD2 | CASSVGGLAGSYEQYF | TGTGCCAGCAGCGTAGGGGGGCTAGCGGGAAGCTACGAGCAGTACTTC
TRBJ1-5 | TRBV5-1 | - | - | CASSLGVGDNQPQHF | TGCGCCAGCAGCCTAGGAGTGGGAGACAATCAGCCCCAGCATTTT
TRBJ2-2 | TRBV3-1/TRBV3-2 | - | - | CASSQRKASALWGTGELFF | TGTGCCAGCAGCCAACGGAAAGCGAGTGCCCTATGGGGCACCGGGGAGCTGTTTTTT